This TCR beta chain was observed in a study of Ad26.COV2.S vaccination and SARS-CoV-2 variants (dated by TCRdb to 2020 to 2023). In the study overall: Donors in the vaccine arm were drawn from COV1001, a multicentre, randomized, double-blind, placebo-controlled phase I-IIa trial testing Ad26.COV2.S in healthy adults. Ad26.COV2.S was administered intramuscularly at 5 x 10^10 or 1 x 10^11 viral particles, either as a single shot or as two shots given 56 days apart. Sequencing of the TCRbeta repertoire served to evaluate the specificity and breadth of SARS-CoV-2-reactive T cell receptors following Ad26.COV2.S vaccination. Trial participants were randomized into five groups of five: low-dose or high-dose Ad26.COV2.S given once or twice, or placebo on both occasions. The TCR-sequenced set comprised approximately 32 samples: approximately 19 Ad26.COV2.S vaccine recipients, 5 placebo recipients and 8 SARS-CoV-2 convalescent individuals. Throughout the experiments and outcome assessment, investigators stayed blinded to trial group allocation.

Turning to this clone: The antigen this receptor binds is unknown. Base qualities are not recorded, but no much larger clone differs from it by a single base.

TCRbeta CDR3 regions were sequenced with the immunoSEQ Assay. After extraction, genomic DNA underwent amplification by bias-controlled multiplex PCR, followed by high-throughput sequencing. As for how the authors treated the data: To quantify the absolute abundance of every unique TCRbeta CDR3 region, sequences were collapsed and filtered. T cell fraction was estimated by normalizing TCRbeta template counts to usable DNA, which was measured by amplifying reference genes present in all nucleated cells. Repertoire TCRs were annotated as SARS-CoV-2-specific by exact matching of V gene, CDR3 amino acid sequence and J gene to a known reactive TCR set. MIRA supplied the reference SARS-CoV-2 TCR set, which was filtered for enrichment in COVID-19-positive ImmuneCODE repertoires so that public or cross-reactive TCRs were removed. Based on the MIRA antigens, annotated TCRs were further analysed at the level of specific ORF or position within ORF. Depth was the summed frequency of annotated unique rearrangements, while breadth was defined as annotated unique rearrangements over total unique productive rearrangements. Two-sided Wilcoxon rank-sum tests were used to compare TCR breadth between groups. The table was pulled from immuneACCESS by TCRdb, which kept in-frame rearrangements only. Such tables lose some clones; where checked, under half of the loss comes from unresolved V genes, and the rest has no known cause. That table furnishes V, J and clone size, whereas the DNA furnished D and trimming. Present in this sample are about 350,000 clones, around 83% of which were seen just once. 3.3% of the sample is in the top ten clones.

Broader findings and caveats from the paper: The authors noted that the TCR breadth and depth analyses may have underestimated total T cell responses. Spike-specific TCR breadth was higher in Ad26.COV2.S recipients than in placebo recipients (P = 0.0014). Substantial breadth of spike-specific CD8+ and CD4+ T cell responses was reported after vaccination. Non-spike TCR breadth was comparable between vaccine and placebo recipients, consistent with the vaccine containing only spike. The study was not powered to compare responses between vaccine doses or regimens.

Based on the germline V gene, the CDR1 and CDR2 sequences are SQVTM and ANQGSEA. V is cut by 7 bases and J by 5 bases, and the space between the germline ends is 14 bases. From its cysteine to its phenylalanine, the CDR3 spans 13 amino acids. Only CDR3 DNA is held: 39 bases, read in frame from base 1. The meaning of the sample's treatment or condition label: some 20 received Ad26.COV2.S at low or high dose, single or two shots; five or six received placebo; per-sample allocation not given. For vaccine and placebo recipients, the sequenced repertoires came from samples collected on day 63 after the first injection. Cohort 1b enrolled roughly 25 adults aged 18-55 years at a single site in Boston, USA, between 29 July and 7 August 2020. As a vaccine, Ad26.COV2.S was a replication-incompetent adenovirus type 26 vector that expressed a prefusion-stabilized SARS-CoV-2 spike protein derived from the original Wuhan strain.

The TCR sequence derives from a person aged 18-65 years who received the Ad26.COV2.S COVID-19 vaccine or a placebo. The starting material was peripheral blood, obtained in a trial of Ad26.COV2.S vaccine versus placebo. The V and J genes are TRBV29-1 and TRBJ1-4, with the D gene not clear enough to name. The nucleotide sequence reads TGCAGCGCCCTGGGGTCAGAGAATGAAAAACTGTTTTTT. It specifies CSALGSENEKLFF. Extended through the reference TRBV29-1 and TRBJ1-4 proteins, this CDR3 yields the full variable domain: SAVISQKPSRDICQRGTSLTIQCQVDSQVTMMFWYRQQPGQSLTLIATANQGSEATYESGFVIDKFPISRPNLTFSTLTVSNMSPEDSSIYLCSALGSENEKLFFGSGTQLSVL.